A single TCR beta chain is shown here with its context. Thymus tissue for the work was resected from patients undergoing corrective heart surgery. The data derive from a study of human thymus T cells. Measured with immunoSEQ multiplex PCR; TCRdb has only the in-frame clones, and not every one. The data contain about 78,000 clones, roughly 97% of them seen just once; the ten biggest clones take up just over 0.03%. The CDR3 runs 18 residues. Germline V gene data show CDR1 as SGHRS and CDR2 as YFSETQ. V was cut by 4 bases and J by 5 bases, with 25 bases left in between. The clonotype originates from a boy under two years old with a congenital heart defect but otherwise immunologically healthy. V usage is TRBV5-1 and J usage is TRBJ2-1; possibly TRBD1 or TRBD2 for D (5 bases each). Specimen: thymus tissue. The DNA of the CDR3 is TGCGCCAGCAGCCCCCTTCACCCGGGACCCCGCGAGGACAATGAGCAGTTCTTC. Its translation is CASSPLHPGPREDNEQFF.